Reported below is one T cell receptor (beta chain). Ten or more counts support this clonotype. Its target antigen remains unknown. Mismatch with germline at one junction end may stem from a read error. Receptors were amplified or captured by 5' RACE. The instrument given in TCRdb is Illumina HiSeq 2500. A second PCR of roughly 7 to 12 cycles was performed with a sample-barcoded 5' primer and a J-beta primer mix. A unique molecular identifier was introduced onto each TCR beta cDNA molecule by a template-switch 5' adaptor carrying 12 random nucleotides. At least 2.5 million CDR3-containing paired-end reads were obtained from each sample. First-strand cDNA synthesis was performed from all RNA using the Mint cDNA synthesis kit, with priming by a TRBC-specific oligonucleotide. Following uracil-DNA glycosylase treatment, a first 18-cycle PCR with universal primers M1SS and BC2_uni_R was performed on all cDNA. As for how the authors treated the data: For normalization, 1 million high-quality reads, each with a distinct molecular identifier, were randomly selected from each sample. Reads with shared molecular identifiers were discarded instead of being binned into consensus sequences. MiTCR, set to a Q25 quality threshold and the strictest error-elimination algorithm, was used for CDR3 identification, clonotype clustering and error correction. A nonparametric unseen species model with Euler transformation was used to estimate a lower bound on total TCR beta diversity. TCRdb reworked the public reads: Q25 trimming with fastp, MiXCR clone assembly, productive beta chains retained. Each CDR3 protein appears once, grouped with its most common genes and DNA. TCRdb, rather than the study authors, made the V and J calls. Here the sample has 2 million or so distinct CDR3 sequences; about 49% occur a single time. The top ten constitute roughly 2.1% of the sample.

The roughly 38 donors, aged roughly 6 to 95 years, were systemically healthy Caucasian individuals from Russia. Each donor gave around 9.5 milliliters of peripheral blood, collected into EDTA-treated Vacutainer tubes. Ficoll-Paque density-gradient centrifugation was used to isolate PBMCs, with at least 7 million per sample. Total RNA was extracted from PBMCs with Trizol reagent, with at least 6 micrograms obtained per sample. For every donor, an aliquot of PBMCs went through flow cytometry to measure the percentages of naive CD45RAhigh/CD27high T cells. This sample stems from a study of blood T cells in healthy people across ages (dated by TCRdb to between 2014 and 2017). Background on the whole study: In model experiments, template switching captured about one uniquely barcoded TCR beta cDNA molecule for every two T cells. To avoid experimental bias, donors of different ages were distributed randomly across sequencing lanes. Age-related changes in TCR beta repertoire diversity were measured in the study by deep sequencing normalized with unique cDNA molecular identifiers. Two additional independent replicas of 1 million unique cDNA reads from the same blood draw were analyzed for two donors (one aged 18 to 30 and one aged 80 or older). Donors were grouped into four age groups: young (average 16 years), middle-aged (about 40), aged (62) and long-lived (around 82).

From the cysteine through the phenylalanine, the CDR3 covers 13 amino acids. Here the CDR3 DNA is all that survives: 39 bases in frame from base 1. CDR1 and CDR2 are drawn from the germline V gene: LGHNA, YSLEER. Here is what the overall study found, with its caveats: Because donor CMV infection status was unknown, age-related changes in expanded clonotypes were potentially confounded. Total diversity estimates from one million sequenced T cells were considered lower bounds and underestimates. Compared with the aged group, more naive CD4+ T cells, fewer expanded clones and increased TCR diversity were shown by the long-lived group, suggesting age selection. As age increased, observed TCR beta diversity per million T cells dropped in a roughly linear way, and a significant reduction was already evident by age 40. The percentage of naive T cells measured by flow cytometry correlated strongly with observed TCR beta diversity. Bulk unsorted PBMC profiling prevented conclusive comparison of naive and antigen-experienced compartments.

The V and J segments used are TRBV4-3 and TRBJ1-1; the D gene cannot be resolved reliably. This receptor was identified in a woman aged 40 to 50 in good health. Sequencing used blood. The CDR3 region has the sequence CASSQEMNTEAFF. Here is the DNA: TGTGCCAGCAGCCAGGAGATGAACACTGAAGCTTTCTTT.